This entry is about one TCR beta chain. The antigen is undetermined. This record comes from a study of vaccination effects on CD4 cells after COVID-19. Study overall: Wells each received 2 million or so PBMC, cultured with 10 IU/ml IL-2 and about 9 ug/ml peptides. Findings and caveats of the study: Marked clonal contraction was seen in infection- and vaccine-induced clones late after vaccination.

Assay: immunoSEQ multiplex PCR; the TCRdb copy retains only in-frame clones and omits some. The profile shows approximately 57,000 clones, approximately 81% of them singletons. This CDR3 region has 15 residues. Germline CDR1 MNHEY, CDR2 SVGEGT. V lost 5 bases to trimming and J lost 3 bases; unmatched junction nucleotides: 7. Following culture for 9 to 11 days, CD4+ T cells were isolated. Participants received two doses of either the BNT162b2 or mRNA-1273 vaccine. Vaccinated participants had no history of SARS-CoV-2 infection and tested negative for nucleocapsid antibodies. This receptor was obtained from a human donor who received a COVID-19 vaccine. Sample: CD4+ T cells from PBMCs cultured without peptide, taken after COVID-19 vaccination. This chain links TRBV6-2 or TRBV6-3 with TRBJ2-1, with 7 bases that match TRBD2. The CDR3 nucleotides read TGTGCCAGCAGTATAGCGGGTGTATACTACAATGAGCAGTTCTTC. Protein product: CASSIAGVYYNEQFF.